These 5 T cell receptor beta chains were all obtained from the same sample, sequenced in a study of T cell repertoires in cytomegalovirus infection (dated by TCRdb to about 2019). The sample's treatment or condition, from its label and the paper: in vitro stimulation with specific CMV peptide epitopes to enrich CMV-specific T cells. Reads for this sample came from an Illumina HiSeq 1500. TCRdb applied fastp at Q25 and MiXCR to the public reads, then kept only in-frame beta chains. Here each entry gathers all rows of one CDR3 protein and keeps the most common genes and DNA. The sample table lists tens of thousands of distinct CDR3 sequences, about 24% of them with a count of one. The ten largest clones represent approximately 48% of the sample. Their cognate antigens are unknown. The input for sequencing was CD8+ T cells from cultured PBMCs, taken from culture after CMV antigen stimulation. Receptor source: a human donor in good health (CMV status not recorded). Some clones in this sample may be carry-over from other donors' samples.

This chain connects TRBV18 to TRBJ1-1; 7 bases fit TRBD1. Per germline, CDR1 KGHSH and CDR2 LQKENI. CDR3 length equals 13 residues. J lost 7 bases, V lost 3 bases, and 5 bases had no gene match. The DNA for the CDR3 is TGTGCCAGCTCACCGGGACAGTACGATGAAGCTTTCTTT. Protein product: CASSPGQYDEAFF.

This clonotype was found a few times. V gene TRBV11-2 combines with J gene TRBJ2-1, with TRBD2 matching 9 bases. The trim removed 0 bases at V and 8 bases at J, leaving 8 bases unmatched. CDR3 length: 16 amino acids. CDR1 is SGHAT, CDR2 FQNNGV, per germline. CDR3 loop: CASSLEVAGAVYEQFF. The CDR3 nucleotides are TGTGCCAGCAGCTTAGAAGTAGCGGGGGCCGTCTATGAGCAGTTCTTC.

The chain combines TRBV6-6 with TRBJ2-7; 7 bases map to TRBD2. Trimming cost V 2 bases and J 2 bases; bases outside gene matches: 6. The CDR3 has 15 residues. Germline assignment: CDR1 MNHNY and CDR2 SVGAGI (reference sequence). CDR3 region: CASSYGGTTTYEQYF. The CDR3 DNA reads as TGTGCCAGCAGTTACGGGGGGACTACCACCTACGAGCAGTACTTC.

This chain uses TRBV12-3 or TRBV12-4 with TRBJ2-2; D not resolved. V lost 7 bases, J lost 6 bases, and 9 bases lay in between. The CDR3 covers 12 residues. CDR3 region: CASIWGSGELFF. As DNA, the CDR3 is TGTGCCAGCATCTGGGGATCCGGGGAGCTGTTTTTT.

In its sample, this clonotype was seen many times. This sequence joins TRBV7-9 and TRBJ2-1; D is unclear. The CDR3 runs to 14 residues. Germline CDR1 reads SEHNR; CDR2 reads FQNEAQ (reference sequence). V lost 0 bases and J lost 7, with 10 bases in between. CDR3 loop: CASSLAMVANEQFF. CDR3 in DNA: TGTGCCAGCAGCTTAGCGATGGTAGCAAATGAGCAGTTCTTC.